This TCR beta chain was recorded in a study of blood T cell repertoires in COVID-19 (dated by TCRdb to between 2020 and 2021). About the investigation overall: Samples covering the acute and convalescent phases of COVID-19 were provided by collaborators in the United States, Italy and Spain. Where HLA class I and class II types were available, the types were taken from metadata supplied by the sample provider, not from assay-based typing. The repertoires were released in a freely available public database meant as a resource for research on the immune response to SARS-CoV-2. Subjects who had been exposed to COVID-19, were actively infected with it, or had recovered from it provided the deeply sampled blood TCRbeta repertoires that made up the dataset. Nearly every sample came with metadata listing a de-identified subject ID, COVID-19 status, age in years and sex. Samples came from the ongoing ImmuneRACE study (first 160 participants) plus 1,254 subjects from 6 global collaborators. The prospective study material was composed of cDNA or gDNA derived from T cells, B-cell-depleted T cells, or PBMCs. Broader findings and caveats from the paper: The amount of clinical and demographic metadata varied by source and participant and was provided uncurated.

There are 15 amino acids in the CDR3, from cysteine to phenylalanine inclusive. Left in the record is the CDR3 DNA by itself, 45 bases read in frame from the first base. CDR1 and CDR2, per the germline V gene (reference sequence), are MNHNY and SVGAGI. Trimming at the junction amounts to 2 bases on V and 2 bases on J, and the germline ends lie 13 bases apart. TCRbeta CDR3 regions were amplified from genomic DNA using the immunoSEQ Assay, a bias-controlled multiplex PCR. As for how the authors treated the data: The number of nucleated cells in each sample was estimated from the amplification of reference gene primers within the assay. To quantify the absolute abundance of each unique TCRbeta CDR3 rearrangement, sequence reads were collapsed and filtered. For each sample, productive Simpson clonality was calculated by taking the square root of Simpson's diversity index across productive rearrangements. The source is immuneACCESS, and TCRdb retained only in-frame sequences with V and J called. Part of the clones is not carried over; for the studies checked, unresolved V genes explain less than half of this, and the remainder is unexplained. The V and J calls and clone size are taken from that table; D and trimming were inferred from the DNA. This sample gives around 300,000 clones in total; roughly 88% of them show up just once. The ten most abundant clones make up about 11% of the sample.

As concerns this clone: This clone's antigen is unknown. No clone much larger than this one lies a single base away; base qualities are absent.

The collaborating institutions used their own protocols to collect whole blood in K2EDTA tubes. For TCRbeta analysis, collaborator samples were shipped as frozen whole blood, as isolated PBMCs, or as DNA extracted from either sample type. The receptor was isolated from a woman in her 70s with acute or convalescent COVID-19. The rearranged segments are TRBV6-6 and TRBJ2-7; a weak D assignment points to TRBD2 (6 bases agree). The source material was peripheral blood. The CDR3 is CASSYETGVAYEQYF. Here is the DNA: TGTGCCAGCAGTTACGAGACGGGGGTTGCCTACGAGCAGTACTTC.